One and the same sample provided the 23 T cell receptor beta chains below, sequenced in a study of blood T cell repertoires in COVID-19. Sequencing used immunoSEQ multiplex PCR; TCRdb keeps in-frame clones, though not all of them. The sample carries more than 50,000 clones, about 81% recorded once. The sequenced material came from peripheral blood. Source of these receptors: a human donor in a cohort sampled during active COVID-19.

The CDR3 here is CASSRHGESAEKLFF. The CDR3 nucleotides are TGTGCCAGCAGCCGACATGGGGAGTCAGCTGAAAAACTGTTTTTT. J is TRBJ1-4 and V is TRBV3-1 (or the pseudogene TRBV3-2); D is unresolved. V lost 4 bases and J 7 bases, leaving 16 bases between the germline ends. The germline gives CDR1 LGHDT, CDR2 YNNKEL (reference sequence). CDR3 length: 15 amino acids.

This chain joins TRBV4-2 and TRBJ2-6; possibly TRBD2 for D (6 bases). Looked up from germline, CDR1 is LGHNA and CDR2 is YNFKEQ. V was clipped by 1 base and J by 0 bases, with 16 bases between them. The CDR3 runs 19 residues. CDR3 bases: TGTGCCAGCAGCCAAGCTAGGGCGGGACTGAGCTCTGGGGCCAACGTCCTGACTTTC. It specifies CASSQARAGLSSGANVLTF.

The chain recombines TRBV3-1 (or the pseudogene TRBV3-2) with TRBJ1-2; D might be TRBD1 (5 bases). Germline V gives CDR1 LGHDT, CDR2 YNNKEL (reference sequence). The CDR3 has 14 residues. Trimming cost V 1 base and J 2 bases, with 8 bases left between them. CDR3 nucleotides: TGTGCCAGCAGCCAAGTTGGGGGGAACTATGGCTACACCTTC. Its translation: CASSQVGGNYGYTF.

The chain carries TRBV11-2 and TRBJ1-1; a weak D match, TRBD1 (5 bases). Looked up from germline, CDR1 is SGHAT and CDR2 is FQNNGV. V dropped 1 base and J dropped 4 bases, with 13 bases sitting between them. The CDR3 runs 15 residues. The CDR3: CASSLAAGGGTEAFF. CDR3 nucleotide sequence: TGTGCCAGCAGCTTAGCAGCTGGGGGAGGCACTGAAGCTTTCTTT.

The chain is built from TRBV12-3 or TRBV12-4 and TRBJ1-1; D gene unclear. The ends were cut back, 5 bases at V and 6 bases at J, with 13 bases in the middle. This CDR3 is built from 13 residues. CDR3: CASSIGPLAEAFF. The CDR3 DNA reads as TGTGCCAGCAGTATAGGGCCCTTGGCTGAAGCTTTCTTT.

J is TRBJ2-5 and V is TRBV11-2, with D hard to call. Germline values: CDR1 SGHAT, CDR2 FQNNGV. CDR3 size: 13 residues. V was pared by 1 base and J by 2 bases, with 5 bases between. The CDR3 bases are TGTGCCAGCAGCTTAGCCCCGCAAGAGACCCAGTACTTC. Protein sequence: CASSLAPQETQYF.

This clone appeared once. The chain uses TRBV7-6 and TRBJ2-1, with D hard to call. Trimming pared 3 bases from V and 7 bases from J, leaving 7 bases between. This CDR3 has 12 amino acids. CDR1 SGHVS and CDR2 FNYEAQ come from the germline V gene. The CDR3 nucleotides are TGTGCCAGCAGCTTTCGTGTAAATGAGCAGTTCTTC. As protein: CASSFRVNEQFF.

As to this clone: At one end the junction does not follow the germline gene, possibly because of a read error. The chain carries TRBV2 and TRBJ2-1; TRBD2 matches at 10 bases. The CDR3 has 14 amino acids. Germline V gene sequence: CDR1 SNHLY, CDR2 FYNNEI. In DNA, the CDR3 is TGTGCCAGCGTTCGAATAGCGGGGGGTGGGGACTCCGTCTTC. This gives the protein CASVRIAGGGDSVF.

This chain connects TRBV11-2 to TRBJ1-5, with D maybe TRBD1 (6 bases). Germline V gene lookup returns CDR1 SGHAT and CDR2 FQNNGV. CDR3 length: 14 amino acids. V was clipped by 3 bases and J by 1 base, with 7 bases between them. The CDR3, as DNA: TGTGCCAGCAGCTTCGGACAGAGCAATCAGCCCCAGCATTTT. As protein: CASSFGQSNQPQHF.

This rearrangement joins TRBV11-2 to TRBJ1-2; possibly TRBD1 for D (6 bases). Trimming left V 6 bases short and J 0 bases short, with 20 bases between. Germline loops: CDR1 SGHAT, CDR2 FQNNGV. CDR3 length equals 17 residues. DNA for the CDR3: TGTGCCAGCAGTTATCCACATGGGGGGGCAGCTAACTATGGCTACACCTTC. Its translation: CASSYPHGGAANYGYTF.

The rearrangement links TRBV5-1 to TRBJ2-5; D is undetermined. V lost 2 bases, J lost 2 bases, and 7 bases lay in between. The CDR3 runs to 13 residues. The germline V gene encodes CDR1 SGHRS and CDR2 YFSETQ. CDR3 loop: CASSFRVQETQYF. The DNA for the CDR3 is TGCGCCAGCAGCTTCCGTGTACAAGAGACCCAGTACTTC.

The rearrangement uses TRBV6-1 and TRBJ2-1; 9 bases match TRBD1. Germline V gene sequence: CDR1 MNHNS, CDR2 SASEGT. After removal of 8 bases from V and 6 bases from J, the junction contained 8 bases not matched to a gene. The CDR3 consists of 14 residues. CDR3 protein: CASSGQGNVNEQFF. CDR3 sequence (DNA): TGTGCCAGCTCGGGACAGGGAAATGTCAATGAGCAGTTCTTC.

CDR3 region: CAWSSGGVSYEQYF. The CDR3 DNA reads TGTGCCTGGAGTAGCGGGGGAGTGTCCTACGAGCAGTACTTC. This chain uses TRBV30 with TRBJ2-7; 8 bases are a match to TRBD2. This CDR3 has 14 amino acids. Germline CDR1 and CDR2: GTSNPN and SVGIG (reference sequence). After removal of 2 bases from V and 1 base from J, the junction contained 4 bases not matched to a gene. The variable domain in full, completed from reference TRBV30 and TRBJ2-7, reads SQTIHQWPATLVQPVGSPLSLECTVEGTSNPNLYWYRQAAGRGLQLLFYSVGIGQISSEVPQNLSASRPQDRQFILSSKKLLLSDSGFYLCAWSSGGVSYEQYFGPGTRLTVT.

In DNA form, the CDR3 reads TGTGCCAGCAGCCAACGGGACAGGGGGTATGGAGAGCAGTACTTC. Translation gives CASSQRDRGYGEQYF. The chain combines TRBV16 with TRBJ2-7; 11 bases are a match to TRBD1. The CDR3 consists of 15 residues. Germline V gives CDR1 KGHSY, CDR2 FQNENV. V was clipped by 2 bases and J by 7 bases; unmatched bases: 7.

This chain joins TRBV5-5 and TRBJ2-5; the D gene is possibly TRBD1 (5 bases). Germline lookup yields CDR1 SGHKS and CDR2 YYEKEE (reference sequence). V lost 1 base to trimming and J lost 5 bases, with 9 bases between them. This CDR3 contains 13 residues. CDR3 protein: CASSLRGLETQYF. In DNA form, the CDR3 reads TGTGCCAGCAGCTTGAGGGGCTTGGAGACCCAGTACTTC.

The chain is built from TRBV7-8 and TRBJ1-1; no reliable D call. This CDR3 comprises 14 residues. V was pared by 5 bases and J by 4 bases, with 14 bases between. Germline loops: CDR1 SGHVS, CDR2 FQNEAQ. CDR3 DNA sequence: TGTGCCAGCAGCGCGGACTATCCGAGCACTGAAGCTTTCTTT. It encodes CASSADYPSTEAFF.

This clone has just one count. The rearrangement joins TRBV11-2 to TRBJ1-1; D is possibly TRBD1 (5 bases). V dropped 3 bases and J dropped 5 bases, with 10 bases sitting between them. CDR3 length: 13 amino acids. Germline values: CDR1 SGHAT, CDR2 FQNNGV. The CDR3 sequence is CASSFGGGTEAFF. The CDR3 coding sequence is TGTGCCAGCAGCTTCGGGGGGGGTACTGAAGCTTTCTTT.

This sequence joins TRBV28 and TRBJ1-5, with TRBD1 matching over 8 bases. V lost 5 bases and J lost 8; bases outside the gene matches: 8. The CDR3 length is 14 residues. From germline, CDR1 is MDHEN and CDR2 SYDVKM. The chain's CDR3 is CASSRGTGEKPQHF. The CDR3, as DNA: TGTGCCAGCAGTCGAGGGACAGGCGAAAAGCCCCAGCATTTT.

The count of this clone is one. The rearrangement uses TRBV5-1 and TRBJ2-3; a weak D match, TRBD2 (6 bases). V lost 5 bases, J lost 2 bases, and 15 bases lay in between. In germline, CDR1 is SGHRS, CDR2 YFSETQ. CDR3 length: 15 residues. In DNA, the CDR3 is TGCGCCAGCAGACGGGTCGGGGGTCCCACAGATACGCAGTATTTT. Its translation: CASRRVGGPTDTQYF. The full variable domain, its missing parts supplied by reference TRBV5-1 and TRBJ2-3, is KAGVTQTPRYLIKTRGQQVTLSCSPISGHRSVSWYQQTPGQGLQFLFEYFSETQRNKGNFPGRFSGRQFSNSRSEMNVSTLELGDSALYLCASRRVGGPTDTQYFGPGTRLTVL.

The rearrangement joins TRBV5-5 to TRBJ2-2; 14 bases are a match to TRBD2. With V trimmed by 8 bases and J by 1 base, 4 bases remained unmatched. Looked up from germline, CDR1 is SGHKS and CDR2 is YYEKEE (reference sequence). The CDR3 spans 16 residues. The CDR3 loop reads CASMGTSGGNTGELFF. The CDR3 DNA reads as TGTGCCAGTATGGGGACTAGCGGGGGGAACACCGGGGAGCTGTTTTTT.

The chain is built from TRBV7-2 and TRBJ2-3; possibly TRBD2 for D (6 bases). Germline V gene sequence: CDR1 SGHTA, CDR2 FQGNSA. The CDR3 is made up of 14 amino acids. V dropped 5 bases and J dropped 5 bases, with 14 bases sitting between them. CDR3 nucleotide sequence: TGTGCCAGCAGCCTGACTAGGGCCCTAGATACGCAGTATTTT. This sequence encodes CASSLTRALDTQYF.

This clone came up a few times. One end of the junction varies from germline; a read error may be responsible. The chain links TRBV2 to TRBJ2-7; 13 nucleotides line up with TRBD2. The CDR3 sequence is 14 residues long. The germline gives CDR1 SNHLY, CDR2 FYNNEI. In nucleotides, the CDR3 is TGTGCCCGCAGACTAGCGGGGGGTTCCTACGAGCAGTACTTC. Residues: CARRLAGGSYEQYF.

The rearrangement uses TRBV4-1 and TRBJ1-4; D is undetermined. The CDR3 is made up of 14 amino acids. The germline gives CDR1 MGHRA, CDR2 YSYEKL. V lost 2 bases and J 4 bases, leaving 8 bases between the germline ends. The CDR3 loop is CASSQWPGNEKLFF. For the CDR3, the DNA is TGCGCCAGCAGCCAATGGCCGGGTAATGAAAAACTGTTTTTT.